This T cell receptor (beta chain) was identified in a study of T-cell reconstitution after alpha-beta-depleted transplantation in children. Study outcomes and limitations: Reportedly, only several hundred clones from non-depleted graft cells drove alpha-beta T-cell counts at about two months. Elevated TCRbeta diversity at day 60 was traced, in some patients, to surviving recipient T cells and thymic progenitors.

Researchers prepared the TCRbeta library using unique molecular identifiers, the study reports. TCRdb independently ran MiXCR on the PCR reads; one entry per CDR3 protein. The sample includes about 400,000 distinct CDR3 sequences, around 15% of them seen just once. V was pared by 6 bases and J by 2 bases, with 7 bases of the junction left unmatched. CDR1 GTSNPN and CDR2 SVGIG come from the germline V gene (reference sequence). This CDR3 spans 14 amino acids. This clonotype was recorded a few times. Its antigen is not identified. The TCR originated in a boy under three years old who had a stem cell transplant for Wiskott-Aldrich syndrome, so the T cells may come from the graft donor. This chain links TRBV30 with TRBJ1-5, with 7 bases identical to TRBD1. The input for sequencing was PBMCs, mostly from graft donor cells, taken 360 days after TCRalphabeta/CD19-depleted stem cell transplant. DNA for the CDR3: TGTGCCTGCCTCCCAGGGACAGGCAATCAGCCCCAGCATTTT. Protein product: CACLPGTGNQPQHF.